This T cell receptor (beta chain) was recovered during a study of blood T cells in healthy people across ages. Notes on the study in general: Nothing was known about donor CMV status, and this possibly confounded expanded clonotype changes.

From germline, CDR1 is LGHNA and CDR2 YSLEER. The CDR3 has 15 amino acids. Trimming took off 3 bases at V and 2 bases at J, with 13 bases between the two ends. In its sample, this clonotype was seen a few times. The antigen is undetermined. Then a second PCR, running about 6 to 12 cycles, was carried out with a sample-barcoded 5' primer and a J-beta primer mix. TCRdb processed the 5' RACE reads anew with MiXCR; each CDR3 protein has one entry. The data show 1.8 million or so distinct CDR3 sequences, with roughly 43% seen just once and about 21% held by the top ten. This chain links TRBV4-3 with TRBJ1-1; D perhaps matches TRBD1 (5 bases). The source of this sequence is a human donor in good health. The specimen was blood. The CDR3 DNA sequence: TGCGCCAGCAGCCAGAAGACGACAGAAAACACTGAAGCTTTCTTT. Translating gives CASSQKTTENTEAFF.